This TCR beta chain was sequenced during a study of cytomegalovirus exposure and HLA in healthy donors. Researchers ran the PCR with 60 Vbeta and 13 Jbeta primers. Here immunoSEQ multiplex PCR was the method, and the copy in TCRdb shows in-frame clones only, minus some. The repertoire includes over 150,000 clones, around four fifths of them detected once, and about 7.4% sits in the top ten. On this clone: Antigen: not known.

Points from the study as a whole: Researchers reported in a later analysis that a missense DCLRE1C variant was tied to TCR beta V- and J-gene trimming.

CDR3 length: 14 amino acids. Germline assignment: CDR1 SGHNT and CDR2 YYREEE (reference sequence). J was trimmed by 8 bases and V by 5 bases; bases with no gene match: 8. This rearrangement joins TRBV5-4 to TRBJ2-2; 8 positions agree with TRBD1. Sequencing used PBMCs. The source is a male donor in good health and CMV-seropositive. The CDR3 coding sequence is TGTGCCAGCAGAGAACAGGGGGGTCCGGGGGAGCTGTTTTTT. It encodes CASREQGGPGELFF.